The 30 T cell receptor beta chains reported below all come from one sample, sequenced in a study of blood T cell repertoires in COVID-19. Clones were read by immunoSEQ multiplex PCR, and TCRdb kept only the in-frame ones, dropping some. There are roughly 500,000 clones in the sample; around 87% occur only once, and about 1.7% lies in the top ten. Sequenced sample: PBMCs or T cells enriched from blood (not recorded which). The receptor set was obtained from a woman aged 40 to 50 who had recovered from COVID-19.

This rearrangement joins TRBV3-1 (or the pseudogene TRBV3-2) to TRBJ1-1; 10 bases match TRBD1. This CDR3 has 14 amino acids. Germline V gene data show CDR1 as LGHDT and CDR2 as YNNKEL (reference sequence). V shed 4 bases and J 5 bases; nucleotides not matched to a gene: 4. CDR3 protein: CASSRRTGGTEAFF. CDR3 DNA: TGTGCCAGCAGCCGAAGGACAGGGGGTACTGAAGCTTTCTTT.

The chain carries TRBV18 and TRBJ2-5; weak D call: TRBD1 (5 bases). CDR3 size: 15 residues. Germline V gene data show CDR1 as KGHSH and CDR2 as LQKENI. Trimming took 3 bases from V and 5 from J, leaving 16 bases between them. The CDR3 DNA sequence: TGTGCCAGCTCACCGCCTGGGGCGAGATCGGAGACCCAGTACTTC. This codes for CASSPPGARSETQYF.

The chain joins TRBV6-2 or TRBV6-3 to TRBJ2-5; weak D call: TRBD2 (5 bases). CDR1 and CDR2 from the germline V gene are MNHEY and SVGEGT. This CDR3 has 15 residues. Trimming shortened V by 5 bases and J by 5 bases, and 18 bases separated the two germline ends. The CDR3 bases are TGTGCCAGCAGTAAACAAGGCGGGTTGGTGGAGACCCAGTACTTC. It encodes CASSKQGGLVETQYF.

The V gene is TRBV5-6, the J gene TRBJ2-1, with D perhaps matching TRBD2 (6 bases). V gave up 3 bases and J gave up 0 bases, with 16 bases separating them. Germline values: CDR1 SGHDT, CDR2 YYEEEE. The length of the CDR3 is 17 residues. CDR3 residues: CASSSWKGGTSYNEQFF. CDR3 nucleotides: TGTGCCAGCAGCTCCTGGAAGGGCGGGACCTCCTACAATGAGCAGTTCTTC.

The chain's CDR3 is CASSLTGQGMNTEAFF. The CDR3 DNA reads TGTGCCAGCAGCCTCACTGGACAGGGGATGAACACTGAAGCTTTCTTT. This chain links TRBV2 with TRBJ1-1; TRBD1 aligns across 9 bases. CDR1 and CDR2 (germline): SNHLY, FYNNEI. Losses at the gene ends were 6 bases for V and 0 bases for J; bases not matched to a gene: 8. The CDR3 spans 16 residues.

The V gene is TRBV11-2, the J gene TRBJ2-2; 7 bases map to TRBD2. V lost 5 bases and J lost 5; bases outside the gene matches: 20. Germline assignment: CDR1 SGHAT and CDR2 FQNNGV. The CDR3 totals 19 residues. The CDR3 nucleotides are TGTGCCAGCAGCCACACCAAACGCCCGGGGAGGGTATGGACCGGGGAGCTGTTTTTT. The encoded protein is CASSHTKRPGRVWTGELFF.

The J gene is TRBJ1-1, the V gene TRBV19; D may be TRBD1 (6 bases). Trimming shortened V by 4 bases and J by 4 bases, and 13 bases separated the two germline ends. The CDR3 is 14 amino acids. Germline V gene data show CDR1 as LNHDA and CDR2 as SQIVND (reference sequence). In DNA, the CDR3 is TGTGCCAGTAGTAGAACAGGGATGGGCACTGAAGCTTTCTTT. Translation: CASSRTGMGTEAFF.

The chain has TRBV6-1 and TRBJ1-5; D remains unclear. Trimming removed 1 base from V and 2 bases from J, with 3 bases in between. This CDR3 region has 13 residues. Germline V gene data show CDR1 as MNHNS and CDR2 as SASEGT. CDR3 residues: CASSEERNQPQHF. In DNA form, the CDR3 reads TGTGCCAGCAGTGAAGAGCGCAATCAGCCCCAGCATTTT.

V gene TRBV7-9 combines with J gene TRBJ2-7; TRBD1 aligns across 7 bases. Trimming cost V 3 bases and J 3 bases; bases outside gene matches: 5. The CDR3 has 14 residues. The V gene's germline CDR1 is SEHNR and CDR2 FQNEAQ (reference sequence). The CDR3 spells CASSLRQGDYEQYF. The CDR3 DNA follows: TGTGCCAGCAGCTTGCGCCAGGGGGACTACGAGCAGTACTTC.

This sequence joins TRBV5-1 and TRBJ1-1; possible D gene TRBD1, 6 bases. CDR1 SGHRS and CDR2 YFSETQ come from the germline V gene. The CDR3 loop spans 16 amino acids. Trimming shortened V by 3 bases and J by 1 base, and 16 bases separated the two germline ends. CDR3 DNA: TGCGCCAGCAGCTCCCCCCCGGGACACACGAACACTGAAGCTTTCTTT. Amino acids: CASSSPPGHTNTEAFF.

The table lists this clone with many counts. This same CDR3 is encoded by further DNA sequences in the sample. The rearrangement uses TRBV6-1 and TRBJ2-7; D call uncertain. The ends were cut back, 1 base at V and 0 bases at J, with 10 bases in the middle. The CDR3 length is 15 residues. In germline, CDR1 is MNHNS, CDR2 SASEGT. Here the CDR3 DNA reads TGTGCCAGCAGTGAAGGGCAGATCCCCTCCTACGAGCAGTACTTC. Residues: CASSEGQIPSYEQYF.

The chain joins TRBV7-8 to TRBJ2-2; 8 positions match TRBD2. The CDR3 has 18 residues. Germline-derived CDR1 and CDR2 are SGHVS and FQNEAQ. The ends lost 5 bases at V and 0 bases at J; junction bases unmatched: 11. CDR3 region: CASSPREATSANTGELFF. CDR3 coding DNA: TGTGCCAGCAGCCCAAGGGAGGCGACTAGCGCGAACACCGGGGAGCTGTTTTTT. Full variable domain (missing parts from reference TRBV7-8 and TRBJ2-2): GAGVSQSPRYKVAKRGQDVALRCDPISGHVSLFWYQQALGQGPEFLTYFQNEAQLDKSGLPSDRFFAERPEGSVSTLKIQRTQQEDSAVYLCASSPREATSANTGELFFGEGSRLTVL.

A remark on this clone: Distinct nucleotide sequences in the sample also encode this CDR3. The chain recombines TRBV3-1 (or the pseudogene TRBV3-2) with TRBJ2-7, with 9 nucleotides matching TRBD2. This CDR3 has 15 amino acids. V lost 4 bases, J lost 4 bases, and 8 bases stayed unmatched. Germline V gene lookup returns CDR1 LGHDT and CDR2 YNNKEL (reference sequence). Here the CDR3 DNA reads TGTGCCAGCAGCCCGCAGGGACTAGCCGGGTACGAGCAGTACTTC. This sequence encodes CASSPQGLAGYEQYF.

V usage is TRBV27 and J usage is TRBJ2-5; TRBD2 might be the D (6 bases). This CDR3 region has 14 residues. Germline V lookup: CDR1 MNHEY, CDR2 SMNVEV (reference sequence). Trimming shortened V by 7 bases and J by 4 bases, and 16 bases separated the two germline ends. The CDR3 spells CASKEGPSGETQYF. The CDR3 region has the DNA TGTGCCAGCAAGGAGGGCCCCTCCGGAGAGACCCAGTACTTC.

The chain has TRBV11-2 and TRBJ1-6; D perhaps matches TRBD1 (5 bases). The CDR3 is 18 residues long. Germline V lookup: CDR1 SGHAT, CDR2 FQNNGV. Deletions cut 0 bases from V and 5 bases from J, with 17 bases between. The CDR3 protein is CASSLDLGPGIDNSPLHF. For the CDR3, the DNA is TGTGCCAGCAGCTTAGATCTGGGTCCAGGGATAGATAATTCACCCCTCCACTTT.

The chain recombines TRBV11-3 with TRBJ2-1; tentatively, D is TRBD2 (6 bases). Trimming took off 6 bases at V and 5 bases at J, with 17 bases between the two ends. This CDR3 has 15 residues. Germline V gene data show CDR1 as SGHNT and CDR2 as YENEEA. The CDR3, as DNA: TGTGCCAGCAGTCTTTTAATAGCGGAAAACAATGAGCAGTTCTTC. Residues: CASSLLIAENNEQFF.

CDR3 region: CASSPRQGRYNEQFF. DNA of the CDR3: TGCGCCAGCAGCCCTAGACAGGGCCGCTACAATGAGCAGTTCTTC. The chain joins TRBV10-1 to TRBJ2-1; TRBD1 agrees at 7 bases. V lost 6 bases, J lost 3 bases, and 8 bases stayed unmatched. The CDR3 consists of 15 residues. From germline, CDR1 is WNHNN and CDR2 SYGVQD (reference sequence).

The chain joins TRBV18 to TRBJ1-3; no definite D call. V was trimmed by 3 bases and J by 0 bases, leaving 12 bases between them. The CDR3 loop spans 16 amino acids. Germline V lookup: CDR1 KGHSH, CDR2 LQKENI. CDR3 sequence reads: CASSPWAGSSGNTIYF. The DNA of the CDR3 is TGTGCCAGCTCACCTTGGGCAGGTAGCTCTGGAAACACCATATATTTT.

In this sample, this clone turned up once. This chain connects TRBV24-1 to TRBJ2-5; tentatively, D is TRBD1 (6 bases). The CDR3 loop spans 17 amino acids. V lost 1 base to trimming and J lost 0 bases, with 14 bases between them. CDR1 and CDR2 from the germline V gene are KGHDR and SFDVKD. CDR3 protein: CATSDFRAGQYQETQYF. CDR3 sequence (DNA): TGTGCCACCAGTGATTTTCGGGCAGGACAGTACCAAGAGACCCAGTACTTC.

This rearrangement joins TRBV25-1 to TRBJ1-2, with D perhaps TRBD1 (5 bases). This CDR3 is 13 amino acids long. Germline V gene lookup returns CDR1 MGHDK and CDR2 SYGVNS. V lost 4 bases to trimming and J lost 6 bases, with 12 bases between them. The CDR3 sequence: CASSANFRDGYTF. The CDR3 DNA reads TGTGCCAGCAGTGCAAATTTCAGGGATGGCTACACCTTC.

The rearrangement uses TRBV9 and TRBJ2-1, with TRBD1 matching over 8 bases. Losses at the gene ends were 2 bases for V and 1 base for J; bases not matched to a gene: 8. CDR1 SGDLS and CDR2 YYNGEE come from the germline V gene. The length of the CDR3 is 17 residues. The CDR3 sequence: CASSVSGGLRSYNEQFF. CDR3 coding DNA: TGTGCCAGCAGCGTCTCAGGGGGCCTTCGGTCCTACAATGAGCAGTTCTTC.

The chain links TRBV6-5 to TRBJ1-2; no definite D call. This CDR3 is 15 amino acids long. With 5 bases removed from V and 4 bases from J, the gap between germline ends came to 17 bases. Germline-derived CDR1 and CDR2 are MNHEY and SVGAGI. The CDR3, as DNA: TGTGCCAGCAGTCCCGCAGGTTCGGGAGGCTATGGCTACACCTTC. As protein: CASSPAGSGGYGYTF.

The chain recombines TRBV11-2 with TRBJ2-5; 12 bases match TRBD2. This CDR3 spans 19 amino acids. V shed 5 bases, J shed 5 bases, and the junction held 18 bases outside the gene matches. Germline V lookup: CDR1 SGHAT, CDR2 FQNNGV. CDR3 sequence reads: CASSPASSTSGRFGETQYF. CDR3 nucleotides: TGTGCCAGCAGCCCTGCGAGCTCGACTAGCGGGAGATTTGGTGAGACCCAGTACTTC.

This clone was counted a single time. CDR3 nucleotide sequence: TGTGCCAGCAAGCCCGGACAGCCGAACACTGAAGCTTTCTTT. Amino acid sequence: CASKPGQPNTEAFF. The chain employs TRBV7-9 and TRBJ1-1; D perhaps matches TRBD1 (6 bases). Between the trimmed V and J ends, which lost 7 bases and 1 base, there was a span of 13 bases. Germline V gene lookup returns CDR1 SEHNR and CDR2 FQNEAQ (reference sequence). The CDR3 has 14 amino acids.

The chain combines TRBV14 with TRBJ1-1; 7 bases match TRBD1. This CDR3 contains 15 residues. Germline V CDR1 and CDR2: SGHDN, FVKESK. With V trimmed by 4 bases and J by 1 base, 6 bases remained unmatched. In DNA form, the CDR3 reads TGTGCCAGCAGCCTTATGGACAGGAGGAACACTGAAGCTTTCTTT. Protein sequence: CASSLMDRRNTEAFF.

This clone was detected only a few times. The V and J genes are TRBV3-1 (or the pseudogene TRBV3-2) and TRBJ2-7, with D perhaps matching TRBD1 (6 bases). Trimming removed 4 bases at V and 0 bases at J, with 19 bases between. This CDR3 is 17 amino acids long. Germline V gene data show CDR1 as LGHDT and CDR2 as YNNKEL (reference sequence). The CDR3 region has the DNA TGTGCCAGCAGCCCCACCCTAGTTAGAGGGGGCTCCTACGAGCAGTACTTC. Protein product: CASSPTLVRGGSYEQYF.

The CDR3 bases are TGTGCCAGCAGTTTGACAGTAAACTACGAGCAGTACTTC. The encoded protein is CASSLTVNYEQYF. The V gene is TRBV27, the J gene TRBJ2-7; possibly TRBD1 for D (5 bases). Germline values: CDR1 MNHEY, CDR2 SMNVEV (reference sequence). The CDR3 extends over 13 amino acids. V lost 3 bases to trimming and J lost 3 bases, with 9 bases between them.

This chain joins TRBV19 and TRBJ2-5; 8 bases match TRBD2. The length of the CDR3 is 13 residues. With V trimmed by 9 bases and J by 4 bases, 7 bases remained unmatched. CDR1 is LNHDA, CDR2 SQIVND, per germline (reference sequence). The CDR3: CASLGLAGETQYF. DNA for the CDR3: TGTGCCAGCCTAGGGCTAGCGGGAGAGACCCAGTACTTC.

The V and J genes are TRBV7-9 and TRBJ2-1; D is perhaps TRBD2 (6 bases). The CDR3 loop spans 16 amino acids. The V end lost 7 bases, the J end lost 0 bases, and 16 bases lay between the germline ends. Germline V lookup: CDR1 SEHNR, CDR2 FQNEAQ (reference sequence). DNA of the CDR3: TGTGCCAGCACCGCACTAGCTCCCAGCTCCTACAATGAGCAGTTCTTC. Encoded protein: CASTALAPSSYNEQFF.

The rearrangement uses TRBV3-1 (or the pseudogene TRBV3-2) and TRBJ2-4, with 9 bases matching TRBD2. The J segment lost 4 bases and the V segment lost 0 bases, leaving 7 bases of the junction unmatched. The CDR3 is made up of 17 amino acids. Per germline, CDR1 LGHDT and CDR2 YNNKEL (reference sequence). The CDR3 DNA reads TGTGCCAGCAGCCAAGATCCAGGGCTAGCGGGGAAAAACATTCAGTACTTC. It codes for CASSQDPGLAGKNIQYF.